This T cell receptor (beta chain) stems from a study of blood T cell repertoires in COVID-19. Study-level information: The origin of the acute and convalescent COVID-19 samples was the United States, Italy and Spain. The analysed material was cDNA or gDNA that came from T cells, B-cell-depleted T cells, or PBMCs.

The CDR3 is 13 residues long. The germline V gene encodes CDR1 SGHRS and CDR2 YFSETQ. The ends lost 6 bases at V and 4 bases at J; junction bases unmatched: 6. Authors' analysis steps: Estimates of nucleated cell counts were drawn from the amplification of reference gene primers. Assay: immunoSEQ multiplex PCR; the TCRdb copy retains only in-frame clones and omits some. V and J calls plus clone size are reproduced from that table; the DNA served to infer D and trimming. The data show some 250,000 clones, with roughly four fifths seen just once and about an eighth held by the top ten. The chain recombines TRBV5-1 with TRBJ1-1; 7 bases are shared with TRBD1. Source material: peripheral blood. The source of this sequence is a woman aged 55 to 70 with active or convalescent COVID-19. The CDR3 bases are TGCGCCAGCACCGGCCCAGGGGGCACTGAAGCTTTCTTT. Its protein is CASTGPGGTEAFF.